This is a list of T cell receptor beta chains from one sample in a study of shared clonotypes between healthy human individuals. Here immunoSEQ multiplex PCR was the method, and the copy in TCRdb shows in-frame clones only, minus some. This sample carries about 2.1 million clones, 85% to 95% of them seen once, and the ten largest clones take about 1.5%. Sequencing was done on a sample of naive CD8+ T cells from PBMCs. Receptor source: a man aged 18 to 35 in good health. Some clones in this sample may be carry-over from other donors' samples. CDR3s include the opening cysteine and the closing phenylalanine or tryptophan. Each record gives: clone size, D gene, J gene, V gene, CDR3 DNA, CDR3 protein. The D gene is left open where the match is weak. Clone size, where shown, is once, few, many, or a class for clones that have expanded.

few	-	TRBJ1-1	TRBV27	TGTGCCAGCAGGCACCCCCCAGGGGCGAACACTGAAGCTTTCTTT	CASRHPPGANTEAFF
-	-	TRBJ2-7	TRBV4-1	TGCGCCAGCAGCCAAGTGGGACCCATGTCCCCCGAGCAGTACTTC	CASSQVGPMSPEQYF
-	-	TRBJ2-2	TRBV27	TGTGCCAGCAGTTTAAACAGGCCCAACACCGGGGAGCTGTTTTTT	CASSLNRPNTGELFF
-	-	TRBJ2-7	TRBV6-6	TGTGCCAGCAGCCCCGGCGAGGGGGTTGCCTACGAGCAGTACTTC	CASSPGEGVAYEQYF
-	TRBD2	TRBJ2-7	TRBV27	TGTGCCAGCACCCCGCTAGCGGGAGTGGGAGAGCAGTACTTC	CASTPLAGVGEQYF
-	TRBD1	TRBJ1-5	TRBV19	TGTGCCAGTAGTATAGATACCGGACAGGGGTATCAGCCCCAGCATTTT	CASSIDTGQGYQPQHF
-	TRBD2	TRBJ2-7	TRBV11-2	TGTGCCAGCAGTTTTAGCGGGGAGCTTTACGAGCAGTACTTC	CASSFSGELYEQYF
-	-	TRBJ1-2	TRBV7-9	TGTGCCAGCAGCTTAGGAGCAGGGAACGGCTACACCTTC	CASSLGAGNGYTF
-	-	TRBJ1-1	TRBV20-1	TGCAGTGCTAGAGCCAACACTGAAGCTTTCTTT	CSARANTEAFF
once	TRBD1	TRBJ2-6	TRBV9	TGTGCCAGCAGCAGCAGGGGGCATGGGGCCAACGTCCTGACTTTC	CASSSRGHGANVLTF
-	-	TRBJ1-2	TRBV6-6	TGTGCCAGCAGCTACCGATCCCAAAGCTTC	CASSYRSQSF
once	-	TRBJ2-3	TRBV28	TGTGCCAGCAGGGAGGGGACGCACGACACAGATACGCAGTATTTT	CASREGTHDTDTQYF
-	-	TRBJ1-3	TRBV30	TGTGCCTGGAGTGTACTACAGCCCAGCTCTGGAAACACCATATATTTT	CAWSVLQPSSGNTIYF
-	TRBD2	TRBJ2-7	TRBV7-9	TGTGCCAGTAGCGGGAGTATCTACGAGCAGTACTTC	CASSGSIYEQYF
-	-	TRBJ2-7	TRBV9	TGTGCCAGCAGCGTAGGGGCCCCGGGACACCAGTACTTC	CASSVGAPGHQYF
-	-	TRBJ2-3	TRBV27	TGTGCCAGCACGGGGTGGGAAGAAAACTCGCAGTATTTT	CASTGWEENSQYF
-	-	TRBJ2-5	TRBV28	TGTGCCAGCAGTCCACCACTTTGGGCGGGTGTGTTGGAGACCCAGTACTTC	CASSPPLWAGVLETQYF
-	TRBD1	TRBJ2-4	TRBV19	TGTGCCAGTAGTACTCGACAGGGCAGGGACATTCAGTACTTC	CASSTRQGRDIQYF
-	-	TRBJ2-7	TRBV27	TGTGCCAGCAGTCGCCACGCCGGGACGGGAGCTTACTACGAGCAGTACTTC	CASSRHAGTGAYYEQYF
-	TRBD2	TRBJ2-7	TRBV11-2	TGTGCCAGCAGCTTCGGTGCGGGAGGCTATTCCTACGAGCAGTACTTC	CASSFGAGGYSYEQYF
-	TRBD2	TRBJ2-3	TRBV28	TGTGCCAGCAGCCCGGGAGGTTGGACAGATACGCAGTATTTT	CASSPGGWTDTQYF
-	TRBD2	TRBJ2-2	TRBV27	TGTGCCAGCAGTTCGACTAGCGGGAACCCGAACACCGGGGAGCTGTTTTTT	CASSSTSGNPNTGELFF
-	-	TRBJ2-6	TRBV7-9	TGTGCCAGCATCTCGCGGCTATCTGGGGCCAACGTCCTGACTTTC	CASISRLSGANVLTF
-	-	TRBJ1-3	TRBV5-4	TGTGCCAGCAGCTTGGACAGGGCCGCTGGAAACACCATATATTTT	CASSLDRAAGNTIYF
-	-	TRBJ1-2	TRBV7-9	TGTGCCAGCAGTCAGGTTGTGGACGGTTACTATGGCTACACCTTC	CASSQVVDGYYGYTF
-	TRBD2	TRBJ2-1	TRBV7-2	TGTGCCAGCAGCTACCCATTTCGGCGGGAGCCTGTCGATGAGCAGTTCTTC	CASSYPFRREPVDEQFF
-	TRBD1	TRBJ2-7	TRBV27	TGTGCCAGCAGTAACAGGGGCCCTTACGAGCAGTACTTC	CASSNRGPYEQYF
-	-	TRBJ2-2	TRBV19	TGTGCCAGTAGTGCTGAGGGGGCGAACACCGGGGAGCTGTTTTTT	CASSAEGANTGELFF
-	TRBD2	TRBJ2-7	TRBV27	TGTGCCAGCGGGGACCAGGGACTAGCTGTGTACGAGCAGTACTTC	CASGDQGLAVYEQYF
few	TRBD1	TRBJ1-1	TRBV9	TGTGCCAGCAGCTTGTGGACAGGGGACACTGAAGCTTTCTTT	CASSLWTGDTEAFF
-	-	TRBJ2-6	TRBV30	TGTGCCTGGAGTGTTAGTAAATGGTCTGGGGCCAACGTCCTGACTTTC	CAWSVSKWSGANVLTF
-	-	TRBJ2-7	TRBV11-2	TGTGCCAGCAGCTCCTCCTACGGACTTAACGAGCAGTACTTC	CASSSSYGLNEQYF
-	-	TRBJ1-5	TRBV28	TGTGCCAGCAGTTTAATCCGGGGCAGGGCAAAGCATTTT	CASSLIRGRAKHF
-	TRBD2	TRBJ2-5	TRBV10-3	TGTGCCATCAGTGCCCCCTCGGGCGGGAGGGCCCGGGAGACCCAGTACTTC	CAISAPSGGRARETQYF
-	TRBD2	TRBJ2-3	TRBV2	TGTGCCAGCAGTGATTGGGGGAGGGCCGCAGATACGCAGTATTTT	CASSDWGRAADTQYF
-	-	TRBJ1-1	TRBV2	TGTGCCAGCAGTGAAAGTATAGGGAGAAACACTGAAGCTTTCTTT	CASSESIGRNTEAFF
-	-	TRBJ1-2	TRBV29-1	TGCAGCGTTGTGGAGGGGCTCGTATACACCTTC	CSVVEGLVYTF
-	-	TRBJ2-3	TRBV7-6	TGTGCCAGCAGCTTCCGTGAAGATACGCAGTATTTT	CASSFREDTQYF
-	-	TRBJ2-3	TRBV11-2	TGTGCCAGCAGCCCAGGGACAGATACGCAGTATTTT	CASSPGTDTQYF
-	TRBD2	TRBJ2-1	TRBV5-4	TGTGCCAGCAGCTTAGGACTAGCGCTGGATGAGCAGTTCTTC	CASSLGLALDEQFF
-	-	TRBJ2-1	TRBV5-1	TGCGCCAGCAGCGACGGGAGCGGCTCCTACAATGAGCAGTTCTTC	CASSDGSGSYNEQFF
-	-	TRBJ2-7	TRBV6-1	TGTGCCAGCAGTGAAGCGTGGGGAGAGAAGCGGTGGGCCCTCTACGAGCAGTACTTC	CASSEAWGEKRWALYEQYF
-	-	TRBJ2-2	TRBV2	TGTGCCAGCCATGGCGCAGGCCCCCCCGGGGAGCTGTTTTTT	CASHGAGPPGELFF
-	-	TRBJ1-5	TRBV30	TGTGCCTGGAGTACTGTGGGGTTCAGGCAGCCCCAGCATTTT	CAWSTVGFRQPQHF
-	TRBD2	TRBJ2-1	TRBV9	TGTGCCAGCAGCCTCCGACCCACTAGCGGAAACAATGAGCAGTTCTTC	CASSLRPTSGNNEQFF